This T cell receptor (beta chain) was sequenced in a study of T cells after yellow fever vaccination. The germline CDR1 and CDR2 sequences are ENHRY and SYGVKD. Germline trimming cut 4 bases from V and 4 bases from J; bases unmatched to any gene: 6. This CDR3 contains 14 residues. Synthesis of TCR cDNA relied on 5'RACE template switching, which attached a universal primer site and UMIs. TCRdb reprocessed the 5' RACE reads via MiXCR and lists one record per CDR3 protein. The table has about 360,000 distinct CDR3 sequences, 6.2% seen once. This clonotype was seen at least ten times. This sequence was found in a man aged 30-40 years who received the YFV17D yellow fever vaccine. V usage is TRBV10-3 and J usage is TRBJ2-7; 8 positions match TRBD2. The sample in question was PBMCs, obtained 5 days after the yellow fever booster vaccination. The CDR3 nucleotides read TGTGCCATCAGTGTAAAGAAGCGGGGGTACGAGCAGTACTTC. Its protein is CAISVKKRGYEQYF.